A single sample is the source of the 16 T cell receptor beta chains below, sequenced in a study of cytomegalovirus exposure and HLA in healthy donors. A multiplex PCR was run with 60 Vbeta primers and 13 Jbeta primers. Data came from immunoSEQ multiplex PCR; TCRdb stores just in-frame clones and leaves some out. The table records about 150,000 clones, around three quarters of them present only once. Specimen: PBMCs. These receptors were taken from a woman between 40 and 50 years old in good health and CMV-seronegative.

The V call is TRBV7-2, the J call TRBJ2-2; 8 nucleotides agree with TRBD2. V shed 4 bases, J shed 7 bases, and the junction held 14 bases outside the gene matches. The CDR3 has 17 residues. CDR1 and CDR2 (germline): SGHTA, FQGNSA. CDR3 DNA: TGTGCCAGCAGCTCCTACGCCGGGAGGGCCGGTAACGGGGAGCTGTTTTTT. Residues: CASSSYAGRAGNGELFF. The whole variable domain, remainder taken from reference TRBV7-2 and TRBJ2-2, is GAGVSQSPSNKVTEKGKDVELRCDPISGHTALYWYRQSLGQGLEFLIYFQGNSAPDKSGLPSDRFSAERTGGSVSTLTIQRTQQEDSAVYLCASSSYAGRAGNGELFFGEGSRLTVL.

This chain connects TRBV27 to TRBJ1-5, with 9 bases that match TRBD1. V gave up 5 bases and J gave up 6 bases; unmatched junction bases: 17. There are 18 residues in the CDR3. Germline CDR1 and CDR2: MNHEY and SMNVEV (reference sequence). CDR3 DNA sequence: TGTGCCAGCAGTAACCGAGCTACCGGACAGGGGAGAGGTCAGCCCCAGCATTTT. This sequence encodes CASSNRATGQGRGQPQHF.

The chain links TRBV28 to TRBJ2-7, with D possibly TRBD2 on 5 matching bases. The CDR3 contains 13 residues. The ends were cut back, 7 bases at V and 3 bases at J, with 13 bases in the middle. Germline CDR1 reads MDHEN; CDR2 reads SYDVKM. CDR3 sequence: CASKHGEFYEQYF. In DNA, the CDR3 is TGTGCCAGCAAGCACGGGGAGTTCTACGAGCAGTACTTC.

The CDR3 sequence is CASSLRTSGFTDTQYF. CDR3 nucleotides: TGCGCCAGCAGCCTGCGGACTAGCGGGTTCACAGATACGCAGTATTTT. The chain links TRBV5-1 to TRBJ2-3; TRBD2 matches 11 bases. Germline V CDR1 and CDR2: SGHRS, YFSETQ. V lost 4 bases, J lost 2 bases, and 6 bases stayed unmatched. This CDR3 is built from 16 residues.

The gene calls are TRBV27 and TRBJ1-3, with 8 bases matching TRBD1. V lost 2 bases to trimming and J lost 11 bases; unmatched junction nucleotides: 8. CDR3 length: 14 amino acids. The germline CDR1 and CDR2 sequences are MNHEY and SMNVEV (reference sequence). DNA of the CDR3: TGTGCCAGCAGTTTAGGGGACAGGACTCGACCCATATATTTT. Encoded protein: CASSLGDRTRPIYF.

Here the CDR3 reads CASSLADNYQPQHF. The CDR3 nucleotides read TGTGCCAGCAGCCTGGCGGACAATTATCAGCCCCAGCATTTT. The chain is built from TRBV7-9 and TRBJ1-5; possible D gene TRBD1, 5 bases. The CDR3 loop spans 14 amino acids. V was clipped by 5 bases and J by 5 bases, with 13 bases between them. The germline gives CDR1 SEHNR, CDR2 FQNEAQ (reference sequence).

The gene calls are TRBV5-1 and TRBJ2-7; 7 bases are shared with TRBD1. This CDR3 region has 15 residues. CDR1 is SGHRS, CDR2 YFSETQ, per germline. V lost 2 bases, J lost 0 bases, and 5 bases stayed unmatched. The CDR3: CASSFDRDDSYEQYF. DNA of the CDR3: TGCGCCAGCAGCTTCGACAGGGACGACTCCTACGAGCAGTACTTC.

This clone was seen only a few times. At one of its ends the junction is not consistent with the germline gene, which may arise from a read error. The genes are TRBV6-1 and TRBJ1-1; no definite D call. Germline CDR1 is MNHNS and CDR2 is SASEGT. The length of the CDR3 is 16 residues. This CDR3 is CASSEAVRGVPSDAFF. The CDR3, as DNA: TGTGCCAGCAGTGAAGCGGTTAGAGGAGTTCCCTCTGACGCTTTCTTT.

The chain recombines TRBV6-1 with TRBJ2-3, with 7 bases that match TRBD2. The CDR3 spans 13 residues. CDR1 MNHNS and CDR2 SASEGT come from the germline V gene. J gave up 4 bases and V 8 bases, and 6 bases lay outside the gene matches. The CDR3 DNA sequence: TGTGCCAGCTTGGGGGGGGGACCAGATACGCAGTATTTT. Its protein product is CASLGGGPDTQYF.

This sequence joins TRBV5-1 and TRBJ2-3; unclear D gene. CDR1 SGHRS and CDR2 YFSETQ come from the germline V gene. V shed 4 bases and J shed 6 bases, with 12 bases lying between them. CDR3 length: 13 residues. Here the CDR3 reads CASSALFADTQYF. In DNA form, the CDR3 reads TGCGCCAGCAGCGCCCTGTTTGCGGATACGCAGTATTTT. Based on the CDR3 plus reference TRBV5-1 and TRBJ2-3, the full variable domain is KAGVTQTPRYLIKTRGQQVTLSCSPISGHRSVSWYQQTPGQGLQFLFEYFSETQRNKGNFPGRFSGRQFSNSRSEMNVSTLELGDSALYLCASSALFADTQYFGPGTRLTVL.

The chain employs TRBV2 and TRBJ1-5; D perhaps matches TRBD1 (5 bases). The CDR3 length is 13 residues. Deletions cut 9 bases from V and 6 bases from J, with 15 bases between. The germline V gene encodes CDR1 SNHLY and CDR2 FYNNEI. CDR3 bases: TGTGCCAGTCAGGGCGTTGTGGGTCAGCCCCAGCATTTT. This codes for CASQGVVGQPQHF.

J is TRBJ2-7 and V is TRBV5-6; 14 bases match TRBD2. The CDR3 is made up of 16 amino acids. Germline CDR1 SGHDT, CDR2 YYEEEE. J gave up 5 bases and V 5 bases, and 9 bases lay outside the gene matches. CDR3: CASSLRLAGGPDEQYF. The CDR3 DNA reads as TGTGCCAGCAGTCTAAGACTAGCGGGAGGGCCCGACGAGCAGTACTTC.

The chain combines TRBV6-1 with TRBJ1-5, with no clear D. V was shortened by 5 bases and J by 0 bases, with 17 bases between the two germline ends. CDR3 length: 17 residues. CDR1 is MNHNS and CDR2 is SASEGT in the germline V gene. The CDR3 sequence is CASSQGRRSYSNQPQHF. The CDR3 DNA reads TGTGCCAGCAGTCAAGGACGACGGAGCTATAGCAATCAGCCCCAGCATTTT.

V usage is TRBV5-1 and J usage is TRBJ2-6; 9 bases are a match to TRBD1. CDR3 length equals 19 residues. The junction had 8 bases not matched to a gene; V was cut back by 1 base and J by 0 bases. CDR1 and CDR2 (germline): SGHRS, YFSETQ. The CDR3 coding sequence is TGCGCCAGCAGCTTGTTGTTGGGACAGGGAGGCTCTGGGGCCAACGTCCTGACTTTC. Translating gives CASSLLLGQGGSGANVLTF.

The chain joins TRBV6-6 to TRBJ2-1; D might be TRBD2 (5 bases). From germline, CDR1 is MNHNY and CDR2 SVGAGI (reference sequence). V was pared by 6 bases and J by 5 bases, with 11 bases between. The CDR3 is 13 amino acids. CDR3 sequence: CASRPTSDNEQFF. The CDR3 coding sequence is TGTGCCAGCAGGCCAACTAGTGACAATGAGCAGTTCTTC.

This clone came up once. V and J are TRBV30 and TRBJ2-1, with D possibly TRBD2 on 6 matching bases. CDR1 is GTSNPN, CDR2 SVGIG, per germline (reference sequence). The CDR3 runs to 13 residues. V dropped 5 bases and J dropped 9 bases, with 17 bases sitting between them. The CDR3 region is CAWGPTRAGEQFF. In DNA, the CDR3 is TGTGCCTGGGGCCCCACTAGAGCGGGTGAGCAGTTCTTC.